This note documents a single TCR beta chain sequence. Its target is unknown. Sampled while nominally healthy, donors likely had unrecorded immune exposures. The primer mix had 60 Vbeta and 13 Jbeta primers. Some clones are missing from TCRdb's copy, which holds only in-frame ones; the method was immunoSEQ multiplex PCR. Of roughly 130,000 clones detected, roughly 71% appear once; the ten largest clones hold 5.8%. The CDR3 length is 13 residues. Germline CDR1 MGHDK, CDR2 SYGVNS. V was clipped by 6 bases and J by 4 bases; unmatched bases: 4. The data stem from a study of cytomegalovirus exposure and HLA in healthy donors. Across the whole study: Falling in the Caucasian-associated ancestry cluster were about four fifths of approximately 410 genotyped donors.

Whole-study results and caveats: There were 150 to 200 TCR beta chains listed as cytomegalovirus-associated. Later on, an analysis tied some 17,000 TCR beta sequences to HLA alleles at 0.05 false discovery rate.

The TCR originated in a woman aged 45-65 years in good health and CMV-seropositive. The sequenced sample consisted of PBMCs. This rearrangement joins TRBV25-1 to TRBJ1-2, with 8 bases aligning to TRBD1. The DNA for the CDR3 is TGTGCCAGCAGGACCGGGACAGGCTATGGCTACACCTTC. Translated, it gives CASRTGTGYGYTF.